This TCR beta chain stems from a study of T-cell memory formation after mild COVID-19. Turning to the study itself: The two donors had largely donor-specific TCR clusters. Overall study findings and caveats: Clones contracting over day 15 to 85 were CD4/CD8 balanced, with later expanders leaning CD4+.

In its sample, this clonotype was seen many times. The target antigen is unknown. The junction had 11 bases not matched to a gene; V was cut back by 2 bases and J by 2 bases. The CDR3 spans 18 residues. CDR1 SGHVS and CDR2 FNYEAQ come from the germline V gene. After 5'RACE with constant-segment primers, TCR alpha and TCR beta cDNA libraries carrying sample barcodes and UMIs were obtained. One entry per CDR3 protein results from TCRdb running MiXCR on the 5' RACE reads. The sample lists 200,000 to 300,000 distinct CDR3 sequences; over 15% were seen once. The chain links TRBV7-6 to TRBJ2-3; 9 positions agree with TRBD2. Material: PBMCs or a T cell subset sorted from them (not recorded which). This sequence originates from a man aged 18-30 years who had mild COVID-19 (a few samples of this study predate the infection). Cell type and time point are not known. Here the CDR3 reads CASSLYMASGVNTDTQYF. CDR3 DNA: TGTGCCAGCAGCTTATATATGGCTAGCGGGGTAAACACAGATACGCAGTATTTT. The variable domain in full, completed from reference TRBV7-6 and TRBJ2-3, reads GAGVSQSPRYKVTKRGQDVALRCDPISGHVSLYWYRQALGQGPEFLTYFNYEAQQDKSGLPNDRFSAERPEGSISTLTIQRTEQRDSAMYRCASSLYMASGVNTDTQYFGPGTRLTVL.